Detailed here is one TCR beta chain. The CDR3 consists of 10 residues. The V gene's germline CDR1 is SQVTM and CDR2 ANQGSEA. With 6 bases removed from V and 6 bases from J, the gap between germline ends came to 7 bases. This PCR relied on a set of 60 Vbeta primers and 13 Jbeta primers. Sequencing was performed with immunoSEQ multiplex PCR; in TCRdb, only in-frame clones are kept and a portion is missing. The sample table includes about 140,000 clones. The data stem from a study of cytomegalovirus exposure and HLA in healthy donors. The sequence derives from a man between 35 and 55 years old in good health and CMV-seronegative. Sequenced sample: PBMCs. V is TRBV29-1 and J is TRBJ2-3, with D possibly matching TRBD1 (5 bases). CDR3 DNA: TGCAGCGTAAGACAGGATACGCAGTATTTT. This sequence encodes CSVRQDTQYF.